This T cell receptor beta chain was sequenced during a study of blood T cell repertoires in COVID-19. At the level of the study: Whether acute or convalescent, the COVID-19 samples came from the United States, Italy and Spain. Sources were T cells, B-cell-depleted T cells, or PBMCs; the material itself was cDNA or gDNA.

With 5 bases removed from V and 2 bases from J, the gap between germline ends came to 21 bases. CDR1 is MNHEY and CDR2 is SMNVEV in the germline V gene (reference sequence). There are 17 residues in the CDR3. This clone occurred a few times. Authors' processing steps: Amplified reference gene primers provided the basis for estimating nucleated cell counts. TCRdb's table, derived via immunoSEQ multiplex PCR, lists solely in-frame clones and lacks some. V and J calls and clone size are as listed in that table; D and trimming were resolved from the DNA. The profile shows roughly 100,000 clones, around 76% of them singletons.

The TCR sequence derives from a woman between 70 and 85 years old with acute or convalescent COVID-19. This sequence joins TRBV27 and TRBJ1-2; D possibly corresponds to TRBD1 (6 bases). The specimen sequenced was peripheral blood. This CDR3 reads CASSKEQGSIANYGYTF. DNA of the CDR3: TGTGCCAGCAGTAAAGAACAGGGCTCGATAGCCAACTATGGCTACACCTTC.